The clone carrying this T cell receptor (beta chain) showed up many times. The sample originates from a study of T cells in Graves' hyperthyroidism and ophthalmopathy. It was RNA transcripts that yielded the amplified TCR beta CDR3 regions. In the first-round RT-PCR of the TCR CDR3, the HTBI primer set was used. TCRdb called the multiplex PCR reads again in MiXCR, with one record for every CDR3 protein. The repertoire holds about 570,000 distinct CDR3 sequences, with less than 15% as singletons. V was cut by 3 bases and J by 2 bases, with 10 bases left in between. The CDR3 spans 14 residues. Germline V CDR1 and CDR2: KGHDR, SFDVKD.

The V call is TRBV24-1, the J call TRBJ2-7; a possible D gene is TRBD1 (6 bases). Sequencing was done on a sample of blood. The sequence was collected from a woman in her thirties or forties with Graves' hyperthyroidism. This chain's CDR3 is CATSDTRGTYEQYF. CDR3 DNA sequence: TGTGCCACCAGTGATACCAGGGGTACCTACGAGCAGTACTTC.